One and the same sample provided the 17 T cell receptor beta chains below, sequenced in a study of shared clonotypes between healthy human individuals. Measured with immunoSEQ multiplex PCR; TCRdb has only the in-frame clones, and not every one. The sample consists of some 1.4 million clones, around 95% of them appearing once. The specimen sequenced was naive CD4+ T cells sorted from blood. The subset was: CD45RA+ positively selected. These receptors were obtained from a man aged 25-45 years in good health.

The chain employs TRBV10-3 and TRBJ2-3; TRBD2 agrees at 11 bases. The CDR3 has 14 residues. Germline loops: CDR1 ENHRY, CDR2 SYGVKD. Trimming took 5 bases from V and 5 from J; bases not matched to a gene: 3. CDR3 region: CAISYGLAGDTQYF. CDR3 coding DNA: TGTGCCATCAGTTACGGACTAGCGGGAGATACGCAGTATTTT.

The V gene is TRBV14, the J gene TRBJ2-2; D gene uncertain. The germline V gene has CDR1 SGHDN and CDR2 FVKESK. The ends were cut back, 4 bases at V and 2 bases at J, with 11 bases in the middle. CDR3 length: 15 amino acids. This chain's CDR3 is CASSLRTLNTGELFF. DNA for the CDR3: TGTGCCAGCAGCCTCCGGACGCTTAACACCGGGGAGCTGTTTTTT.

The chain has TRBV5-1 and TRBJ2-5, with 13 bases aligning to TRBD2. Germline CDR1 SGHRS, CDR2 YFSETQ. Trimming at V came to 4 bases and at J to 2 bases, leaving 11 bases not matched to a gene. The CDR3 is made up of 18 amino acids. CDR3 sequence (DNA): TGCGCCAGCAGCAGCGGACTAGCGGGAGTTTTAGAGCAAGAGACCCAGTACTTC. Translated, it gives CASSSGLAGVLEQETQYF.

This chain links TRBV19 with TRBJ2-2; 8 nucleotides line up with TRBD2. Trimming cost V 6 bases and J 4 bases; bases outside gene matches: 4. The CDR3 runs 14 residues. Germline V gene lookup returns CDR1 LNHDA and CDR2 SQIVND (reference sequence). The CDR3 is CASSREGSTGELFF. CDR3 in DNA: TGTGCCAGTAGCCGGGAGGGTAGCACCGGGGAGCTGTTTTTT.

As for this clone: Other DNA sequences within the sample encode an identical CDR3. The chain employs TRBV5-1 and TRBJ2-5, with a tentative D call TRBD1 (6 bases). The germline V and J ends were trimmed by 0 bases and 5 bases, with 11 bases remaining between them. The V gene's germline CDR1 is SGHRS and CDR2 YFSETQ. This CDR3 contains 14 residues. Here the CDR3 DNA reads TGCGCCAGCAGCTTGGACAGGGTAGGGGAGACCCAGTACTTC. Translation gives CASSLDRVGETQYF.

V gene TRBV7-2 combines with J gene TRBJ1-3; D might be TRBD1 (6 bases). V lost 7 bases to trimming and J lost 0 bases, with 7 bases between them. CDR1 is SGHTA and CDR2 is FQGNSA in the germline V gene. This CDR3 contains 13 residues. The DNA of the CDR3 is TGTGCCAGCACGGACAGCTCTGGAAACACCATATATTTT. Its translation: CASTDSSGNTIYF. The variable domain in full, completed from reference TRBV7-2 and TRBJ1-3, reads GAGVSQSPSNKVTEKGKDVELRCDPISGHTALYWYRQSLGQGLEFLIYFQGNSAPDKSGLPSDRFSAERTGGSVSTLTIQRTQQEDSAVYLCASTDSSGNTIYFGEGSWLTVV.

The DNA of the CDR3 is TGTGCCAGCAGTGAACAGACAACTAATGAAAAACTGTTTTTT. It is translated as CASSEQTTNEKLFF. The chain has TRBV25-1 and TRBJ1-4; D remains unclear. CDR3 length: 14 amino acids. Germline V gene lookup returns CDR1 MGHDK and CDR2 SYGVNS. V shed 2 bases and J shed 0 bases, with 4 bases lying between them. The full variable domain, completed using reference TRBV25-1 and TRBJ1-4, is EADIYQTPRYLVIGTGKKITLECSQTMGHDKMYWYQQDPGMELHLIHYSYGVNSTEKGDLSSESTVSRIRTEHFPLTLESARPSHTSQYLCASSEQTTNEKLFFGSGTQLSVL.

The chain joins TRBV11-1 to TRBJ2-3, with 10 bases fitting TRBD2. J was trimmed by 1 base and V by 5 bases; bases with no gene match: 6. Germline V CDR1 and CDR2: SGHAT, FQDESV (reference sequence). The CDR3 is 16 residues long. DNA of the CDR3: TGTGCCAGCAGCAATGCCGGGACTAGCGGCACAGATACGCAGTATTTT. Protein product: CASSNAGTSGTDTQYF. The whole variable domain, filled in from reference TRBV11-1 and TRBJ2-3, reads EAEVAQSPRYKITEKSQAVAFWCDPISGHATLYWYRQILGQGPELLVQFQDESVVDDSQLPKDRFSAERLKGVDSTLKIQPAELGDSAMYLCASSNAGTSGTDTQYFGPGTRLTVL.

Remarks on this clone: One junction end does not reproduce the germline sequence, and a read error may be involved. The V call is TRBV18, the J call TRBJ2-2; D possibly corresponds to TRBD2 (5 bases). Germline CDR1 reads KGHSH; CDR2 reads LQKENI. The CDR3 spans 17 residues. CDR3 sequence (DNA): TGTGCCAGCCCACCACCGTATCGAACAGAGACTCACCGGGGAGCTGTTTTT. As protein: CASPPPYRTETHRGAVF. The full variable domain, rest sourced from reference TRBV18 and TRBJ2-2, is NAGVMQNPRHLVRRRGQEARLRCSPMKGHSHVYWYRQLPEEGLKFMVYLQKENIIDESGMPKERFSAEFPKEGPSILRIQQVVRGDSAAYFCASPPPYRTETHRGAVFGEGSRLTVL.

The rearrangement links TRBV4-1 to TRBJ2-5; tentative D call: TRBD1 (6 bases). This CDR3 comprises 15 residues. V gave up 1 base and J gave up 4 bases, with 13 bases separating them. From germline, CDR1 is MGHRA and CDR2 YSYEKL. The CDR3 region is CASSQAYRAAETQYF. Here the CDR3 DNA reads TGCGCCAGCAGCCAAGCGTACAGGGCCGCAGAGACCCAGTACTTC.

In this sample, this clone turned up once. The chain couples TRBV19 to TRBJ1-5, with TRBD1 matching over 10 bases. With V trimmed by 5 bases and J by 7 bases, 8 bases remained unmatched. This CDR3 is built from 15 residues. Germline values: CDR1 LNHDA, CDR2 SQIVND (reference sequence). CDR3: CASSHTGTGDQPQHF. The CDR3, as DNA: TGTGCCAGTAGTCACACCGGGACAGGGGACCAGCCCCAGCATTTT. Looking up the rest from reference TRBV19 and TRBJ1-5 gives the full variable domain: DGGITQSPKYLFRKEGQNVTLSCEQNLNHDAMYWYRQDPGQGLRLIYYSQIVNDFQKGDIAEGYSVSREKKESFPLTVTSAQKNPTAFYLCASSHTGTGDQPQHFGDGTRLSIL.

The chain links TRBV29-1 to TRBJ2-2; the D is unclear. Germline lookup yields CDR1 SQVTM and CDR2 ANQGSEA. The V gene lost 3 bases and the J gene lost 8 bases, with 10 bases spanning the gap. The CDR3 totals 12 residues. CDR3 sequence (DNA): TGCAGCGTTGATTTTAGGGCAGGGGAGCTGTTTTTT. Amino acid sequence: CSVDFRAGELFF.

The rearrangement links TRBV10-2 to TRBJ2-5, with D maybe TRBD1 (6 bases). In germline, CDR1 is WSHSY, CDR2 SAAADI. The CDR3 contains 14 residues. V was pared by 4 bases and J by 0 bases, with 9 bases between. The CDR3 DNA reads TGCGCCAGCAGTGTTCACAGGGACCAAGAGACCCAGTACTTC. It yields the protein CASSVHRDQETQYF.

The V call is TRBV18, the J call TRBJ2-5; D may be TRBD2 (5 bases). V was cut by 2 bases and J by 2 bases, with 15 bases left in between. This CDR3 is 16 amino acids long. Germline V gene lookup returns CDR1 KGHSH and CDR2 LQKENI. CDR3 amino acids: CASSPFVGELQETQYF. CDR3 DNA sequence: TGTGCCAGCTCACCATTCGTGGGAGAGCTGCAAGAGACCCAGTACTTC.

The chain recombines TRBV11-3 with TRBJ2-2, with D unresolved. Germline V gives CDR1 SGHNT, CDR2 YENEEA. V gave up 5 bases and J gave up 0 bases, with 7 bases separating them. The CDR3 extends over 14 amino acids. As DNA, the CDR3 is TGTGCCAGCAGCCCCACTACGAACACCGGGGAGCTGTTTTTT. Its protein is CASSPTTNTGELFF.

This clone was recorded once. The rearrangement links TRBV18 to TRBJ1-1, with unresolved D. The V and J ends lost 4 bases and 1 base respectively, with 4 bases between them. Germline V CDR1 and CDR2: KGHSH, LQKENI. The length of the CDR3 is 12 residues. Here the CDR3 DNA reads TGTGCCAGCTCACTACAGAACACTGAAGCTTTCTTT. It specifies CASSLQNTEAFF.

The J gene is TRBJ2-7, the V gene TRBV6-1; either TRBD1 or TRBD2 may fit D (5 bases each). V dropped 7 bases and J dropped 5 bases, with 9 bases sitting between them. Germline loops: CDR1 MNHNS, CDR2 SASEGT. The CDR3 spans 11 residues. The CDR3 DNA is TGTGCCAGCAAGGGGACCCACGAGCAGTACTTC. It yields the protein CASKGTHEQYF.